One and the same sample provided the 26 T cell receptor beta chains below, sequenced in a study of shared clonotypes between healthy human individuals. Libraries were prepared by immunoSEQ multiplex PCR; TCRdb keeps only in-frame clonotypes and omits some of them. The sample consists of approximately 530,000 clones, around 95% of them appearing once. Specimen: naive CD4+ T cells sorted from blood. Subset meaning: CD45RA+ positively selected. The receptors were gathered from a woman younger than 45 in good health.

The V and J genes are TRBV5-1 and TRBJ1-4, with 7 bases identical to TRBD1. The CDR3 runs to 12 residues. CDR1 and CDR2 from the germline V gene are SGHRS and YFSETQ. V lost 4 bases and J lost 8; bases outside the gene matches: 2. Here the CDR3 reads CASSETGEKLFF. The CDR3 coding sequence is TGCGCCAGCAGCGAGACAGGGGAAAAACTGTTTTTT.

This clone was recorded only once. The V and J genes are TRBV2 and TRBJ2-1; D may be TRBD2 (5 bases). V lost 6 bases and J lost 5, with 14 bases in between. This CDR3 spans 14 amino acids. Germline V gene lookup returns CDR1 SNHLY and CDR2 FYNNEI. The CDR3: CASRDPGTNNEQFF. In DNA form, the CDR3 reads TGTGCCAGCAGAGATCCGGGAACAAACAATGAGCAGTTCTTC.

V and J are TRBV6-6 and TRBJ1-1, with D tentatively TRBD1 (5 bases). The CDR3 contains 13 residues. Germline loops: CDR1 MNHNY, CDR2 SVGAGI (reference sequence). Trimming pared 2 bases from V and 6 bases from J, leaving 10 bases between. CDR3 coding DNA: TGTGCCAGCAGTTACGCAGGGTTACCTGAAGCTTTCTTT. Its translation: CASSYAGLPEAFF.

This chain uses TRBV6-1 with TRBJ2-5; D could derive from TRBD1 or TRBD2 (6 bases each). Trimming took off 4 bases at V and 7 bases at J, with 13 bases between the two ends. The CDR3 has 13 residues. Germline V gene data show CDR1 as MNHNS and CDR2 as SASEGT. The CDR3 reads CASSAGGLGTQYF. The CDR3 DNA reads as TGTGCCAGCAGTGCTGGGGGGCTGGGGACCCAGTACTTC.

This clone was observed a handful of times. The chain employs TRBV25-1 and TRBJ1-2; 9 bases are shared with TRBD1. Germline CDR1 and CDR2: MGHDK and SYGVNS. V shed 4 bases and J 6 bases; nucleotides not matched to a gene: 9. This CDR3 is built from 15 residues. The CDR3 is CASSVPTGTGNGYTF. Here the CDR3 DNA reads TGTGCCAGCAGTGTTCCCACCGGGACAGGGAATGGCTACACCTTC.

The chain has TRBV15 and TRBJ2-7; D unclear. The CDR3 length is 14 residues. Germline V gives CDR1 LNHNV, CDR2 YYDKDF (reference sequence). The V gene lost 0 bases and the J gene lost 2 bases, with 8 bases spanning the gap. In nucleotides, the CDR3 is TGTGCCACCAGCAGAGATCTGACGGCCTACGAGCAGTACTTC. Amino acids: CATSRDLTAYEQYF.

The chain is built from TRBV4-2 and TRBJ2-2; D unresolved. Trimming left V 1 base short and J 0 bases short, with 9 bases between. The CDR3 is made up of 16 amino acids. Germline assignment: CDR1 LGHNA and CDR2 YNFKEQ. The CDR3 DNA reads TGTGCCAGCAGCCAAGTGGGCGGCGCGAACACCGGGGAGCTGTTTTTT. Amino acid sequence: CASSQVGGANTGELFF.

The rearrangement joins TRBV5-1 to TRBJ1-4, with D unresolved. Germline V CDR1 and CDR2: SGHRS, YFSETQ. V was pared by 4 bases and J by 6 bases, with 10 bases between. This CDR3 region has 13 residues. The DNA for the CDR3 is TGCGCCAGCAGCACTTGGACGGATGAAAAACTGTTTTTT. Protein product: CASSTWTDEKLFF.

The rearrangement uses TRBV4-3 and TRBJ1-3; D ambiguous. In germline, CDR1 is LGHNA, CDR2 YSLEER. The CDR3 loop spans 14 amino acids. Trimming pared 1 base from V and 4 bases from J, leaving 8 bases between. The CDR3 nucleotides are TGCGCCAGCAGCCAAGTGGCCAGGGGAAACACCATATATTTT. It encodes CASSQVARGNTIYF.

The J gene is TRBJ2-7, the V gene TRBV28; D might be TRBD1 (6 bases). Germline CDR1 reads MDHEN; CDR2 reads SYDVKM. V was trimmed by 0 bases and J by 4 bases, leaving 10 bases between them. CDR3 length equals 14 residues. Written as DNA, the CDR3 is TGTGCCAGCAGTTTATGGGACAGCGGATACGAGCAGTACTTC. Translation: CASSLWDSGYEQYF.

The V gene is TRBV21-1, the J gene TRBJ2-4; the DNA was not used to check the table's D call, TRBD1. TRBV21-1 is classified as a pseudogene. The CDR3 sequence is 18 residues long. CDR3 coding DNA: TGTGCCAGCAGCAAGGGCCTTAGGCTACAGCAAAGAAAAAACATTCAGTACTTC. As protein: CASSKGLRLQQRKNIQYF.

V and J are TRBV5-1 and TRBJ2-2; perhaps TRBD2 as D (6 bases). Germline lookup yields CDR1 SGHRS and CDR2 YFSETQ. Deletions cut 0 bases from V and 6 bases from J, with 12 bases between. CDR3 length: 15 amino acids. The CDR3 protein is CASSLVEGGSGELFF. CDR3 nucleotide sequence: TGCGCCAGCAGCTTGGTGGAGGGTGGCTCCGGGGAGCTGTTTTTT.

About this clone itself: Other DNA sequences in the same sample also yield this CDR3. J is TRBJ1-5 and V is TRBV30; D is unclear. Per the germline V gene, CDR1 is GTSNPN and CDR2 is SVGIG (reference sequence). Trimming shortened V by 0 bases and J by 6 bases, and 6 bases separated the two germline ends. The length of the CDR3 is 12 residues. The DNA of the CDR3 is TGTGCCTGGAGTGTGTCAGGTCAGCCCCAGCATTTT. It yields the protein CAWSVSGQPQHF.

Written as DNA, the CDR3 is TGTGCCACCAGCAGAGATGCAGGGGTCGTGGGGGGCGGTCGCACAGATACGCAGTATTTT. It encodes CATSRDAGVVGGGRTDTQYF. The V call is TRBV15, the J call TRBJ2-3; D is tentatively TRBD1 or TRBD2 (6 bases each). Germline V gene data show CDR1 as LNHNV and CDR2 as YYDKDF (reference sequence). The ends were cut back, 0 bases at V and 1 base at J, with 23 bases in the middle. The CDR3 contains 20 residues.

CDR3 in DNA: TGTGCCAGCAGTTTAACTCTGCCCGCAGGGAAAGGAGGCTACACCTTC. Its protein product is CASSLTLPAGKGGYTF. The chain is built from TRBV28 and TRBJ1-2; maybe TRBD1 (5 bases). V lost 2 bases and J 8 bases, leaving 21 bases between the germline ends. This CDR3 region has 16 residues. In germline, CDR1 is MDHEN, CDR2 SYDVKM.

This chain connects TRBV9 to TRBJ2-2, with 9 positions matching TRBD2. The germline gives CDR1 SGDLS, CDR2 YYNGEE. The CDR3 loop spans 17 amino acids. Trimming at V came to 3 bases and at J to 4 bases, leaving 10 bases not matched to a gene. CDR3 DNA: TGTGCCAGCAGCGAGCCCGCGACTAGCGGAAGCACCGGGGAGCTGTTTTTT. Amino acid sequence: CASSEPATSGSTGELFF.

V and J are TRBV4-2 and TRBJ2-7, with a possible D match to TRBD2 (6 bases). V lost 3 bases to trimming and J lost 7 bases, with 19 bases between them. CDR1 and CDR2 from the germline V gene are LGHNA and YNFKEQ. The CDR3 loop spans 15 amino acids. The CDR3 region has the DNA TGTGCCAGCAGCCACGATACGCTCCTGGAGGGGGAGCAGTACTTC. Protein: CASSHDTLLEGEQYF.

The chain links TRBV19 to TRBJ1-2; the match to TRBD1 covers 10 bases. Per the germline V gene, CDR1 is LNHDA and CDR2 is SQIVND (reference sequence). The CDR3 sequence is 16 residues long. The V and J ends lost 2 bases and 9 bases, in that order; junction bases with no gene match: 12. The CDR3 bases are TGTGCCAGTAGTATATCCCAACGACAGGGGGCTCTTAGCTACACCTTC. This encodes CASSISQRQGALSYTF.

V usage is TRBV6-5 and J usage is TRBJ1-3; 9 nucleotides agree with TRBD1. Germline V gene data show CDR1 as MNHEY and CDR2 as SVGAGI. The CDR3 has 15 residues. The J segment lost 9 bases and the V segment lost 6 bases, leaving 12 bases of the junction unmatched. Here the CDR3 reads CASRLGDRVPSTIYF. Written as DNA, the CDR3 is TGTGCCAGCAGACTCGGGGACAGGGTTCCGTCCACCATATATTTT.

The genes are TRBV7-9 and TRBJ1-1; TRBD1 matches at 8 bases. Per germline, CDR1 SEHNR and CDR2 FQNEAQ (reference sequence). Germline trimming cut 3 bases from V and 1 base from J; bases unmatched to any gene: 4. CDR3 length equals 15 residues. The CDR3 loop reads CASSFTGGGNTEAFF. DNA of the CDR3: TGTGCCAGCAGCTTTACAGGGGGAGGGAACACTGAAGCTTTCTTT. The variable domain in full, with the rest retrieved from reference TRBV7-9 and TRBJ1-1, is DTGVSQNPRHKITKRGQNVTFRCDPISEHNRLYWYRQTLGQGPEFLTYFQNEAQLEKSRLLSDRFSAERPKGSFSTLEIQRTEQGDSAMYLCASSFTGGGNTEAFFGQGTRLTVV.

On this clone itself: This sample also contains other DNA sequences that code for the same CDR3. The CDR3 DNA reads as TGTGCCAGCAGCCTAGGAGGGACAGATACGCAGTATTTT. Protein: CASSLGGTDTQYF. The chain joins TRBV7-9 to TRBJ2-3, with D possibly being TRBD2 (6 bases). V was pared by 5 bases and J by 3 bases, with 9 bases between. This CDR3 spans 13 amino acids. From germline, CDR1 is SEHNR and CDR2 FQNEAQ (reference sequence).

V and J are TRBV28 and TRBJ2-3; D is uncertain. The CDR3 length is 13 residues. Trimming shortened V by 8 bases and J by 0 bases, and 9 bases separated the two germline ends. The V gene's germline CDR1 is MDHEN and CDR2 SYDVKM. CDR3 in DNA: TGTGCCAGCCGACGAGCCAGCACAGATACGCAGTATTTT. Protein: CASRRASTDTQYF.

This rearrangement joins TRBV6-5 to TRBJ2-7, with 9 bases fitting TRBD1. CDR1 is MNHEY, CDR2 SVGAGI, per germline. This CDR3 has 14 amino acids. The junction had 9 bases not matched to a gene; V was cut back by 6 bases and J by 6 bases. CDR3 in amino acids: CASSWDRDASEQYF. In nucleotides, the CDR3 is TGTGCCAGCAGCTGGGACAGGGATGCCTCCGAGCAGTACTTC.

DNA for the CDR3: TGTGCCAGCAGCCAAGATCAGAGCGGGGCCCCATCGTCTGAGCAGTTCTTC. Amino acid sequence: CASSQDQSGAPSSEQFF. The chain joins TRBV4-2 to TRBJ2-1; 7 nucleotides match TRBD2. CDR3 length equals 17 residues. The germline CDR1 and CDR2 sequences are LGHNA and YNFKEQ. The trim removed 0 bases at V and 9 bases at J, leaving 14 bases unmatched.

This clone has just one count. The chain has TRBV7-8 and TRBJ2-1, with 7 bases lining up with TRBD2. CDR1 is SGHVS and CDR2 is FQNEAQ in the germline V gene. The CDR3 covers 16 residues. V shed 1 base and J 4 bases; nucleotides not matched to a gene: 7. The CDR3 region is CASSLGGPGGYNEQFF. Here the CDR3 DNA reads TGTGCCAGCAGCTTAGGGGGACCGGGAGGTTACAATGAGCAGTTCTTC.

The V gene is TRBV2, the J gene TRBJ2-5; 11 bases match TRBD2. Germline V gene data show CDR1 as SNHLY and CDR2 as FYNNEI. The CDR3 is 15 residues long. The trim removed 7 bases at V and 3 bases at J, leaving 7 bases unmatched. The CDR3 nucleotides read TGTGCCAGCACTGTAGGGACTAGCGGTGAAGAGACCCAGTACTTC. It yields the protein CASTVGTSGEETQYF.